This T cell receptor beta chain comes out of a study of blood T cell repertoires in COVID-19 (dated by TCRdb to 2018 to 2020). With regard to the full study: Samples covering the acute and convalescent phases of COVID-19 were provided by collaborators in the United States, Italy and Spain. The prospective study material was composed of cDNA or gDNA derived from T cells, B-cell-depleted T cells, or PBMCs. The dataset comprised deeply sampled blood TCRbeta repertoires from subjects exposed to, actively infected with, or recovered from COVID-19. The repertoires were made available in a free public database intended to serve as a resource for research on the immune response to SARS-CoV-2. Samples came from the ongoing ImmuneRACE study (first 160 participants) plus 1,254 subjects from 6 global collaborators. A de-identified subject ID, COVID-19 status, age in years and sex were almost always included in the sample metadata. HLA class I and class II types, where available, came from metadata supplied by the sample provider rather than from assay-based typing.

What the study reported, not specific to this receptor: The quantity of clinical and demographic metadata differed by source and by participant and was supplied without curation.

Comments on this clone: No cognate antigen has been identified for it. The input lacks base qualities; no much larger clone sits a single base away.

TCRbeta CDR3 regions were amplified from genomic DNA using the immunoSEQ Assay, a bias-controlled multiplex PCR. As for the authors' bioinformatics: The number of nucleated cells in each sample was estimated from the amplification of reference gene primers within the assay. Sequence reads were collapsed and filtered to measure the absolute abundance of every unique TCRbeta CDR3 rearrangement. For each sample, productive Simpson clonality was calculated as the square root of Simpson's diversity index across productive rearrangements. TCRdb limited this immuneACCESS table to in-frame rearrangements with V and J called. A share of clones is missing; checked studies link under half to unresolved V genes, and the rest is unexplained. That table gives V, J and clone size, and the DNA gave D and trimming. The sample table contains some 290,000 clones; only one count was recorded for roughly 90% of them. The top ten clones comprise 2.3% of the sample.

V gives up 3 bases and J gives up 8 bases, and the segment between their germline ends measures 10 bases. The CDR3, cysteine through phenylalanine, is 12 amino acids long. Only CDR3 DNA remains: 36 bases, in frame from the first base. Participants in the prospective study were aged roughly 18 to 100 years, lived in about two dozen United States geographic areas, and enrolled through a virtual design. Cohort assignment in the prospective study relied on participant-reported clinical history from a screening survey and a study questionnaire. In the prospective study, whole blood, serum and a nasopharyngeal or oropharyngeal swab were collected from each participant by mobile phlebotomists. Participants in the prospective study had the option to provide additional blood draws and questionnaires over a roughly two-month period. Before DNA extraction, blood samples from the prospective study were shipped at room temperature or frozen.

What was sequenced was PBMCs or T cells enriched from blood (not recorded which). The TCR comes from a woman aged 40-49 years with acute COVID-19. The sequence joins TRBV12-3 or TRBV12-4 to TRBJ1-2; the D gene identity is not certain. The encoded CDR3 is CASSLSGVGYTF. The DNA is TGTGCCAGCAGTTTGTCCGGGGTCGGCTACACCTTC.